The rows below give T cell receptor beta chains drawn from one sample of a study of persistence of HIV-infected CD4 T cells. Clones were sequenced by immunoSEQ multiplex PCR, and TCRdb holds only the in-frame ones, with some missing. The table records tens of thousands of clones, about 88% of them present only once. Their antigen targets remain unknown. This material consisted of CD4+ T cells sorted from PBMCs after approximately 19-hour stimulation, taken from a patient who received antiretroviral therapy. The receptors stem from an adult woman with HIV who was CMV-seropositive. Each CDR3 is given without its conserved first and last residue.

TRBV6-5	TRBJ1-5	ASSHQALSDQPQH
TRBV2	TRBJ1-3	ASSEEAARSGNTIY
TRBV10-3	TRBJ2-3	AISELAGGPGTDTQY
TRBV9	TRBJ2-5	ASSVGASGAVGETQY
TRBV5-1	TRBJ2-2	ASRTGGNTGELF
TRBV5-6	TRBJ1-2	ASSWPGQGSTYGYT
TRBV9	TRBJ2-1	ASSTTIGDEQF
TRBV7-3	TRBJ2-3	ASSPGGGRDTQY
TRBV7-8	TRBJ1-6	ASSPSSGAGSPLH
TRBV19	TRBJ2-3	ASSIISRETDTQY
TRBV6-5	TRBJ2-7	ASSRQMSYEQY
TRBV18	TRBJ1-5	ASSSTGGEWPQH
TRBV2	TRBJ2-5	ASRGDSQETQY
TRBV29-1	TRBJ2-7	SARPGVDEQY
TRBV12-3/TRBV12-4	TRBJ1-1	ASSLARNTEAF
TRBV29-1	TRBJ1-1	SGRDSRTEAF
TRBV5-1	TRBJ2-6	ASSLNLGANVLT
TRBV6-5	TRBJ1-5	ASSVDSFGNQPQH
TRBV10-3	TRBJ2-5	AISGQGGETQY
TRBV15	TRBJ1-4	ATSRPPRTTTNEKLF
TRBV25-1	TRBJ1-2	ASSEYGQLYGYT
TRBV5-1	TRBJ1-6	ASSWGQGRASPLH
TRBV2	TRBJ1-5	ASFGGPGTYSNQPQH
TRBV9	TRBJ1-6	ASRPETGHSPLH
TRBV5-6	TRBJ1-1	ASSMRRGQGNTEAF
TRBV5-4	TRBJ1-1	ASTGDGPPGTEAF
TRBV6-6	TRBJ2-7	ASKRQISSSYEQY
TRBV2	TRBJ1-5	ASRTGQAQNQPQH
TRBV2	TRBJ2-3	ASSDRTAGTSNTDTQY
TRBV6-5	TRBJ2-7	ASSPEAIGGYEQY
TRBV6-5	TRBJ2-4	ASSYSWENIQY
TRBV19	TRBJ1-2	ASSPTGAQGYT
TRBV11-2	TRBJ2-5	ASSLLPGVETQY
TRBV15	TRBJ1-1	ATSRDSNQAF
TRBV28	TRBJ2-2	ASRPMIGTAGAGELF
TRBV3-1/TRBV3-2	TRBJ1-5	ASSAGVGQPQH
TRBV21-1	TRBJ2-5	ASSKAPGNQETQY
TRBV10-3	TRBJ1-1	AISSTGSEAF
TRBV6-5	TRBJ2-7	ASSYGMDSSYEQY
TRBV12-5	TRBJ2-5	ASGLVLGTSRRKETQY
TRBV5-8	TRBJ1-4	ASSRTGAEKLF
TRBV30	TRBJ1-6	AWMTGNNSPLH
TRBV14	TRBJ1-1	ASSQREGRAF
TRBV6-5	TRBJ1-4	ASSYDHQEGEKLF
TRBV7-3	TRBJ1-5	ASSFRDRVGAQH
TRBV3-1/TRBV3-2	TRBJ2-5	ASSQANPSGETQY
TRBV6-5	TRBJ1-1	NAGGLRAF
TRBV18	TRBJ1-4	ASSQQPGQGSLNEKLF
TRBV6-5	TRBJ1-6	ASSYGVVGNSPLH
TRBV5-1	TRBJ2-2	ASRLRTGNTGELF
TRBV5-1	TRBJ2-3	ASFGGVSTDTQY
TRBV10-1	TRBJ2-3	ASSEDPRDTQY
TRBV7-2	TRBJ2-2	ASSLEPGGSTGELF
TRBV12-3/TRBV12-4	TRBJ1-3	ASSLLGNTIY
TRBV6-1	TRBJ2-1	ASREPGQGLYNEQF
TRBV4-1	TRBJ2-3	ASSQGGGALNTQY
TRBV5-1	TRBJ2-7	ASSAWDSGSSYEQY